The next 15 T cell receptor beta chains were all read from a single sample in a study of pediatric ulcerative colitis. Using immunoSEQ multiplex PCR, the repertoire was profiled, and TCRdb retains in-frame clones only, with some absent. The sample has around 64,000 clones, 70% to 85% seen once. The sequenced sample was blood. The receptors derive from a boy aged 5-17 years with moderate ulcerative colitis.

The chain carries TRBV9 and TRBJ2-7, with TRBD2 as a possible D gene (6 bases). V lost 4 bases and J lost 0, with 11 bases in between. CDR3 length: 14 residues. Germline loops: CDR1 SGDLS, CDR2 YYNGEE. The CDR3 DNA reads TGTGCCAGCAGCCGTGGGGAGGACTCCTACGAGCAGTACTTC. It codes for CASSRGEDSYEQYF. The complete variable domain, with remaining parts taken from reference TRBV9 and TRBJ2-7, reads DSGVTQTPKHLITATGQRVTLRCSPRSGDLSVYWYQQSLDQGLQFLIQYYNGEERAKGNILERFSAQQFPDLHSELNLSSLELGDSALYFCASSRGEDSYEQYFGPGTRLTVT.

This clone appeared once. The chain carries TRBV4-2 and TRBJ2-7; D possibly corresponds to TRBD1 (6 bases). V dropped 6 bases and J dropped 5 bases, with 11 bases sitting between them. Germline lookup yields CDR1 LGHNA and CDR2 YNFKEQ. This CDR3 is 12 amino acids long. The CDR3 DNA reads TGTGCCAGCAGATTTAACAGGGACGAGCAGTACTTC. It translates to CASRFNRDEQYF.

The gene calls are TRBV15 and TRBJ1-2; 10 nucleotides line up with TRBD1. The V and J ends lost 6 bases and 8 bases, in that order; junction bases with no gene match: 12. Germline lookup yields CDR1 LNHNV and CDR2 YYDKDF (reference sequence). The CDR3 consists of 15 residues. In nucleotides, the CDR3 is TGTGCCACCAGTGGGGACCCCGGGACAGGGGCCGGCTACACCTTC. Its translation: CATSGDPGTGAGYTF.

V is TRBV5-4 and J is TRBJ2-7; 10 nucleotides align to TRBD1. V was pared by 4 bases and J by 3 bases, with 4 bases of the junction left unmatched. Looked up from germline, CDR1 is SGHNT and CDR2 is YYREEE (reference sequence). The CDR3 runs to 14 residues. CDR3 DNA sequence: TGTGCCAGCAGCGCCCGGGACAGGGGCTACGAGCAGTACTTC. This codes for CASSARDRGYEQYF. The full variable domain, rest sourced from reference TRBV5-4 and TRBJ2-7, is ETGVTQSPTHLIKTRGQQVTLRCSSQSGHNTVSWYQQALGQGPQFIFQYYREEENGRGNFPPRFSGLQFPNYSSELNVNALELDDSALYLCASSARDRGYEQYFGPGTRLTVT.

The J gene is TRBJ1-2, the V gene TRBV13; D not certain. This CDR3 is built from 14 residues. Deletions cut 1 base from V and 6 bases from J, with 12 bases between. Per germline, CDR1 PRHDT and CDR2 FYEKMQ (reference sequence). The DNA for the CDR3 is TGTGCCAGCAGCTTAGCCAATGACCCTGATGGCTACACCTTC. Protein: CASSLANDPDGYTF. The variable domain in full, completed from reference TRBV13 and TRBJ1-2, reads AAGVIQSPRHLIKEKRETATLKCYPIPRHDTVYWYQQGPGQDPQFLISFYEKMQSDKGSIPDRFSAQQFSDYHSELNMSSLELGDSALYFCASSLANDPDGYTFGSGTRLTVV.

The gene calls are TRBV19 and TRBJ2-7; 7 nucleotides agree with TRBD2. The CDR3 loop spans 16 amino acids. From germline, CDR1 is LNHDA and CDR2 SQIVND (reference sequence). V was clipped by 7 bases and J by 6 bases; unmatched bases: 18. The CDR3 sequence: CASKSTGGRASTEQYF. CDR3 nucleotides: TGTGCCAGTAAGAGTACCGGAGGGAGGGCCTCCACCGAGCAGTACTTC.

This clone was observed a few times. This sample includes further DNA sequences coding for the same CDR3. The V and J genes are TRBV6-6 and TRBJ1-1; no firm D call. Germline V gene data show CDR1 as MNHNY and CDR2 as SVGAGI (reference sequence). V lost 2 bases, J lost 1 base, and 5 bases lay in between. The CDR3 has 13 residues. CDR3 nucleotides: TGTGCCAGCAGTTACACTGAGAACACTGAAGCTTTCTTT. As protein: CASSYTENTEAFF.

The sample holds one count of this clone. The V and J genes are TRBV5-1 and TRBJ1-5; weak D call: TRBD1 (6 bases). V was trimmed by 2 bases and J by 10 bases, leaving 13 bases between them. Germline-derived CDR1 and CDR2 are SGHRS and YFSETQ. The CDR3 loop spans 13 amino acids. CDR3 nucleotides: TGCGCCAGCAGCTTAGGCAGGGGTTCCCCCCAGCATTTT. Encoded protein: CASSLGRGSPQHF.

The chain employs TRBV6-6 and TRBJ1-2, with no clear D. Germline CDR1 and CDR2: MNHNY and SVGAGI (reference sequence). This CDR3 contains 13 residues. Trimming stripped 1 base from V and 6 bases from J, with 9 bases between. The CDR3 nucleotides are TGTGCCAGCAGTTACTACTCGCAGGATGGCTACACCTTC. Translation gives CASSYYSQDGYTF.

This sequence joins TRBV5-1 and TRBJ1-1, with a tentative D call TRBD1 (6 bases). CDR1 and CDR2 (germline): SGHRS, YFSETQ. Deletions cut 0 bases from V and 6 bases from J, with 24 bases between. The CDR3 extends over 18 amino acids. CDR3 amino acids: CASSLDSRDGWGASEAFF. In nucleotides, the CDR3 is TGCGCCAGCAGCTTGGATTCTCGGGACGGGTGGGGGGCTTCTGAAGCTTTCTTT.

This chain joins TRBV2 and TRBJ1-1, with a tentative D call TRBD1 (6 bases). V was trimmed by 8 bases and J by 5 bases, leaving 12 bases between them. Germline V gene data show CDR1 as SNHLY and CDR2 as FYNNEI. The CDR3 contains 12 residues. CDR3 sequence: CASYGGRTEAFF. CDR3 DNA: TGTGCCAGCTATGGGGGCCGGACTGAAGCTTTCTTT.

This clone appeared a few times. The chain uses TRBV19 and TRBJ1-1; no reliable D call. The CDR3 covers 16 residues. V lost 1 base to trimming and J lost 1 base, with 13 bases between them. Looked up from germline, CDR1 is LNHDA and CDR2 is SQIVND (reference sequence). In nucleotides, the CDR3 is TGTGCCAGTAGTATAGCTCGTTGGACGGCGAACACTGAAGCTTTCTTT. It codes for CASSIARWTANTEAFF. The complete variable domain, with remaining parts taken from reference TRBV19 and TRBJ1-1, reads DGGITQSPKYLFRKEGQNVTLSCEQNLNHDAMYWYRQDPGQGLRLIYYSQIVNDFQKGDIAEGYSVSREKKESFPLTVTSAQKNPTAFYLCASSIARWTANTEAFFGQGTRLTVV.

This chain connects TRBV7-8 to TRBJ1-1; TRBD1 matches at 8 bases. CDR1 SGHVS and CDR2 FQNEAQ come from the germline V gene. The CDR3 sequence is 16 residues long. V gave up 0 bases and J gave up 2 bases; unmatched junction bases: 5. The CDR3 sequence: CASSLASTGGNTEAFF. CDR3 bases: TGTGCCAGCAGCTTAGCGTCTACAGGGGGAAACACTGAAGCTTTCTTT.

The rearrangement joins TRBV4-3 to TRBJ2-5; TRBD1 matches at 7 bases. CDR1 LGHNA and CDR2 YSLEER come from the germline V gene. J gave up 5 bases and V 2 bases, and 26 bases lay outside the gene matches. This CDR3 contains 21 residues. The CDR3 DNA follows: TGCGCCAGCAGCCAAAAGACCCCAGACAGGGCTCGGAACCTCCAGGAGGAGACCCAGTACTTC. As protein: CASSQKTPDRARNLQEETQYF.

This CDR3 is CASSLVLSDEAFF. CDR3 nucleotide sequence: TGTGCCAGCAGCTTAGTCTTGTCCGACGAAGCTTTCTTT. This chain connects TRBV11-2 to TRBJ1-1; D not resolved. The CDR3 length is 13 residues. Trimming removed 1 base at V and 8 bases at J, with 11 bases between. Germline assignment: CDR1 SGHAT and CDR2 FQNNGV.